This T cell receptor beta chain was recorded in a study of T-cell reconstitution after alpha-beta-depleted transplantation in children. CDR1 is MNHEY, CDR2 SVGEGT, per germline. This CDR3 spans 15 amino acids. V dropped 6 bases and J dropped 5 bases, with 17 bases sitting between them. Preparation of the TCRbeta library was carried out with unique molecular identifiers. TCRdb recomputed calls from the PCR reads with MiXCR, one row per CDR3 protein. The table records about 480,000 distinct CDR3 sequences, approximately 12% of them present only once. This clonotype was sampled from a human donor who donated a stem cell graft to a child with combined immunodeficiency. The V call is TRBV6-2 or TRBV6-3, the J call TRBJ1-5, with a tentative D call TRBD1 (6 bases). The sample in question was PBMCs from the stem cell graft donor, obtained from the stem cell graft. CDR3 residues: CASSQDRIGHQPQHF. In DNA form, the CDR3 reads TGTGCCAGCAGCCAGGACAGAATAGGGCATCAGCCCCAGCATTTT.